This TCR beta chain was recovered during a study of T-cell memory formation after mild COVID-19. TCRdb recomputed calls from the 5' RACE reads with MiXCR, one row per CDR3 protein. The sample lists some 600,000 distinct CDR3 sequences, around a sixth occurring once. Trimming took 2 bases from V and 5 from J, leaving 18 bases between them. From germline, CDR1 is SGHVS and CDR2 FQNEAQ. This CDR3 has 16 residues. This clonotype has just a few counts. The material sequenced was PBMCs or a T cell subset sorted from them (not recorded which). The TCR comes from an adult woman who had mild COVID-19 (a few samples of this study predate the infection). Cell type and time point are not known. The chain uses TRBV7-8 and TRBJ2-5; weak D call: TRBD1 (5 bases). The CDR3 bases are TGTGCCAGCAGCTTACGTTCGGTTGTGGGGCGGGAGACCCAGTACTTC. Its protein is CASSLRSVVGRETQYF. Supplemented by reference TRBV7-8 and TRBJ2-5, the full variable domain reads GAGVSQSPRYKVAKRGQDVALRCDPISGHVSLFWYQQALGQGPEFLTYFQNEAQLDKSGLPSDRFFAERPEGSVSTLKIQRTQQEDSAVYLCASSLRSVVGRETQYFGPGTRLLVL.